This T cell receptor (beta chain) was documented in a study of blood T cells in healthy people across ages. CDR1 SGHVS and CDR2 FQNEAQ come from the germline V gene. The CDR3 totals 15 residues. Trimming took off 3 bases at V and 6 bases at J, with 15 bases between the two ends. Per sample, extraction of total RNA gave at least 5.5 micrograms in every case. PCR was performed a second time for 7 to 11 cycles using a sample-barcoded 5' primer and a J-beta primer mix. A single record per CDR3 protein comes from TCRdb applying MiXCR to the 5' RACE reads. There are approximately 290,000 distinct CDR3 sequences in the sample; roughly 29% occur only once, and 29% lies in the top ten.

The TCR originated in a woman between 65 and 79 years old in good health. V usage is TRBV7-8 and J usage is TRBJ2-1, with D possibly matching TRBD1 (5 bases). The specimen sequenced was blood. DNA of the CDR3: TGTGCCAGCAGCTTTATCACAGGAGAGTCCAATGAGCAGTTCTTC. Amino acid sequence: CASSFITGESNEQFF.